This is a list of T cell receptor beta chains from one sample in a study of T cell repertoires in cytomegalovirus infection. Antigen specificity for these receptors is unknown. TCRdb re-analysed the reads in MiXCR, keeping a single row per CDR3 protein. The sample gives 750,000 to 950,000 distinct CDR3 sequences, around 29% of which show up once; approximately 14% is in the top ten. This sample comprised cultured CD8+ T cells from PBMCs, obtained from culture after CMV antigen stimulation. These receptors originate from a human donor in good health (CMV status not recorded). Some clones in this sample may be carry-over from other donors' samples. CDR3s include the opening cysteine and the closing phenylalanine or tryptophan. Fields, in order: clone size, J gene, V gene, D gene, CDR3 DNA, CDR3 protein. D genes are given only for firm matches. Clone size appears in some rows only: once, few, many, or a class for an expanded clone.

many | TRBJ1-2 | TRBV7-9 | TRBD1 | TGTGCCAGCAGTCCCCCAGGGGGATCCACTGGCTACACCTTC | CASSPPGGSTGYTF
. | TRBJ1-6 | TRBV9 | . | TGTGCCAGCAGCGTAGCCTCACGGGGTGTACCCCTCCACTTT | CASSVASRGVPLHF
. | TRBJ1-4 | TRBV9 | . | TGTGCCAGCAGCGTAGGAAGGGGTGAAAAACTGTTTTTT | CASSVGRGEKLFF
few | TRBJ2-3 | TRBV7-8 | . | TGTGCCAGCAGCCTTGGACTAACCCGTAGCACAGATACGCAGTATTTT | CASSLGLTRSTDTQYF
many | TRBJ2-3 | TRBV7-9 | TRBD1 | TGTGCCAGCAGCCCTTGGACAGGCCACTCAGATACGCAGTATTTT | CASSPWTGHSDTQYF
few | TRBJ1-2 | TRBV7-8 | TRBD1 | TGTGCCAGCAGCTTAGGGGACAGGGGACACTTTTATGGCTACACCTTC | CASSLGDRGHFYGYTF
many | TRBJ1-1 | TRBV27 | . | TGTGCCAGCAGAGAAACAGGGCCCACTGAAGCTTTCTTT | CASRETGPTEAFF
few | TRBJ2-1 | TRBV7-9 | . | TGTGCCAGCAGCTTAGGGGCCCACCCTTACAATGAGCAGTTCTTC | CASSLGAHPYNEQFF
few | TRBJ2-1 | TRBV4-1 | . | TGCGCCAGCAGCAATAACTTGGGGTATGAGCAGTTCTTC | CASSNNLGYEQFF
many | TRBJ1-4 | TRBV7-2 | . | TGTGCCAGCAGCCCGGACGTCGTATCCAATGAAAAACTGTTTTTT | CASSPDVVSNEKLFF
. | TRBJ1-1 | TRBV4-1 | TRBD1 | TGCGCCAGCAGCCCCCAGGGGGGGATCACTGAAGCTTTCTTT | CASSPQGGITEAFF
few | TRBJ2-3 | TRBV12-3/TRBV12-4 | . | TGTGCCAGCAGCATAGGACAGCGCACAGATACGCAGTATTTT | CASSIGQRTDTQYF
. | TRBJ1-1 | TRBV6-1 | TRBD1 | TGTGCCAGCAGTGAAGCCGGGACAGGGCCTGAAGCTTTCTTT | CASSEAGTGPEAFF
few | TRBJ1-1 | TRBV6-2/TRBV6-3 | TRBD1 | TGTGCCAGCAGTTACTCGTTGACAGGGACTGACCTTGAAGCTTTCTTT | CASSYSLTGTDLEAFF
. | TRBJ1-4 | TRBV7-9 | TRBD1 | TGTGCCAGCAGCCCACCGGACAGGGGGCGTGAAAAACTGTTTTTT | CASSPPDRGREKLFF
once | TRBJ1-1 | TRBV6-1 | . | TGTGCCAGCGAGGAGAAGCGTGTCACTGAAGCTTTCTTT | CASEEKRVTEAFF
. | TRBJ2-1 | TRBV28 | . | TGTGCCAGCACCTGGGGCGGGGGCGCGAATGAGCAGTTCTTC | CASTWGGGANEQFF
. | TRBJ2-2 | TRBV5-4 | TRBD1 | TGTGCCAGCAGCTCGCTTGCAGGGGGCAGTACCGGGGAGCTGTTTTTT | CASSSLAGGSTGELFF
. | TRBJ2-3 | TRBV6-1 | TRBD2 | TGTGCCAGCAGTGATAGACTAGCGGGGGGCACAGATACGCAGTATTTT | CASSDRLAGGTDTQYF
few | TRBJ2-3 | TRBV10-3 | . | TGTGCCATCAACTTAGGTAGCCAGAGCACAGATACGCAGTATTTT | CAINLGSQSTDTQYF
few | TRBJ2-3 | TRBV7-6 | . | TGTGCCAGCAGCTTAGCGGGGGCCCCCACAGATACGCAGTATTTT | CASSLAGAPTDTQYF
few | TRBJ2-7 | TRBV7-9 | . | TGTGCCAGCAGCTCAACCTCGGTGCCCTACGAGCAGTACTTC | CASSSTSVPYEQYF
. | TRBJ1-2 | TRBV7-6 | . | TGTTCCAGCAGCGGGGACGGGGGGCTCTATGGCTACACCTTC | CSSSGDGGLYGYTF
few | TRBJ2-7 | TRBV7-9 | . | TGTGCCAGCAGCTTAGGGCGGGCAGGGAGCTACGAGCAGTACTTC | CASSLGRAGSYEQYF
. | TRBJ1-2 | TRBV29-1 | . | TGCAGCGTTCCCTCTTCAGCTGACAGACGCAACTATGGCTACACCTTC | CSVPSSADRRNYGYTF